This TCR beta chain was recorded in a study of beta chain features in type 1 diabetes. Findings and caveats of the study: Shorter TCRB CDR3s, moderately but significantly so, were found in Type 1 diabetes patients in all four CD4+ subsets. Any HLA effect on TCRB rearrangement was left unresolved by small sub-analyses. TCRB repertoires of naive, central memory and Treg cells appeared more similar among patients than among healthy donors. Cells expressing TCR highly could be over-represented by cDNA sequencing.

Sequenced material consisted of expressed TCRB transcripts (all of the isolated RNA was reverse transcribed). Libraries were prepared by immunoSEQ multiplex PCR; TCRdb keeps only in-frame clonotypes and omits some of them. This table has around 650,000 clones, around 11% appearing once. Note on this clone: The antigen is unknown.

The receptor's source is a man aged 25-45 years with type 1 diabetes. Sequencing was performed on naive CD4+ T cells from blood.

CDR3 residues: CAISGGTGLRGYTF. CDR3 bases: TGTGCCATCAGTGGAGGGACAGGGCTTCGGGGCTACACCTTC. The rearrangement joins TRBV10-3 to TRBJ1-2; 9 bases align to TRBD1. CDR3 length: 14 amino acids. The V and J ends lost 4 bases and 8 bases, in that order; junction bases with no gene match: 8. The germline V gene encodes CDR1 ENHRY and CDR2 SYGVKD.